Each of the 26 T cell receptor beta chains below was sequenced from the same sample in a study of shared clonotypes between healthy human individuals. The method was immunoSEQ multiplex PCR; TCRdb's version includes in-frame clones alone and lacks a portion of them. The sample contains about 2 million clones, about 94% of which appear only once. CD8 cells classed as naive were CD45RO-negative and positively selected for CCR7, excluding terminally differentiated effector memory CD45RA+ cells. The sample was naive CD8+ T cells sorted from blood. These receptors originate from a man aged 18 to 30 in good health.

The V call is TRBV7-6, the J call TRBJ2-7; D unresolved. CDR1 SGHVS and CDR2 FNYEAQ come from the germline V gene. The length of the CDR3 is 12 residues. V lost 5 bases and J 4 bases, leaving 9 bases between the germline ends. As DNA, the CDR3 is TGTGCCAGCAGCGCACCAGGTTACGAGCAGTACTTC. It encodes CASSAPGYEQYF.

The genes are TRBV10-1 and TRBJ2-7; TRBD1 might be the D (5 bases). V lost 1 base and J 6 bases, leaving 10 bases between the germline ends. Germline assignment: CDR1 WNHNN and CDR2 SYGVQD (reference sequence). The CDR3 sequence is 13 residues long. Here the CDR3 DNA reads TGCGCCAGCAGTGAGTATGGGGCGGTCGAGCAGTACTTC. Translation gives CASSEYGAVEQYF.

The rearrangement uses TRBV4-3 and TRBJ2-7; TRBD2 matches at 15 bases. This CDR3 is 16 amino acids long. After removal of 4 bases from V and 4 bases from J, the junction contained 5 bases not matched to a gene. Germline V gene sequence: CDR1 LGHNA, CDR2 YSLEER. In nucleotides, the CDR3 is TGCGCCAGCAGCCCCTGGACTAGCGGGAGGGTTTACGAGCAGTACTTC. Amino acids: CASSPWTSGRVYEQYF.

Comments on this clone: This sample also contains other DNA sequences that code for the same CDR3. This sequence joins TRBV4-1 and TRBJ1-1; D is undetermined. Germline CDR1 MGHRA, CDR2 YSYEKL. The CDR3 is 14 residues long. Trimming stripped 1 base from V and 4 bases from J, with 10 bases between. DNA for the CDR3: TGCGCCAGCAGCCAAGTTGAGGGATCCACTGAAGCTTTCTTT. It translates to CASSQVEGSTEAFF.

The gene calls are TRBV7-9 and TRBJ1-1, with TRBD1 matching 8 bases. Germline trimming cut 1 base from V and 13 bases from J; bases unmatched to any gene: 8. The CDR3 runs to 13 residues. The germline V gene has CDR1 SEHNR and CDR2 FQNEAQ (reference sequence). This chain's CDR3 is CASSLGGDRPIFF. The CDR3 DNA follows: TGTGCCAGCAGCTTAGGTGGGGACAGGCCTATTTTCTTT.

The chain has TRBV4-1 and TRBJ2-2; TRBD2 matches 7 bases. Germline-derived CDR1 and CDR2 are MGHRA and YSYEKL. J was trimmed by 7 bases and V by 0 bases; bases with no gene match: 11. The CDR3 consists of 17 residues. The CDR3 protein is CASSQDGVAGEHGELFF. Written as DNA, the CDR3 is TGCGCCAGCAGCCAAGATGGAGTCGCGGGAGAACACGGGGAGCTGTTTTTT.

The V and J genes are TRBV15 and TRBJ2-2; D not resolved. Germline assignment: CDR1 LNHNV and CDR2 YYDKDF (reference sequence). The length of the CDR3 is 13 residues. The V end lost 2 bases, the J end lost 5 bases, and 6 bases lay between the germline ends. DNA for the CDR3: TGTGCCACCAGCAGATCCGCAACCGGGGAGCTGTTTTTT. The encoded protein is CATSRSATGELFF.

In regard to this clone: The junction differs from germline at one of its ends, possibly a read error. This chain's CDR3 is CASSFTMDRGHRLTGELFF. CDR3 coding DNA: TGTGCTAGCAGCTTTACAATGGACAGGGGGCATCGGTTGACCGGGGAGCTGTTTTTT. V gene TRBV7-7 combines with J gene TRBJ2-2, with 11 bases matching TRBD1. The CDR3 is 19 residues long. In germline, CDR1 is SSHAT, CDR2 FNYEAQ (reference sequence).

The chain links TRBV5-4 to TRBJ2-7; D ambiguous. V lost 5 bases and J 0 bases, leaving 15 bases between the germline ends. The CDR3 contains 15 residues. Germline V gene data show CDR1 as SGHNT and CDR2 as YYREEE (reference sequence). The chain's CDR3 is CASSPSPSSSYEQYF. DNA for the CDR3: TGTGCCAGCAGTCCGAGTCCGTCTAGCTCCTACGAGCAGTACTTC. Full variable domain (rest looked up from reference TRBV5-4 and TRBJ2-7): ETGVTQSPTHLIKTRGQQVTLRCSSQSGHNTVSWYQQALGQGPQFIFQYYREEENGRGNFPPRFSGLQFPNYSSELNVNALELDDSALYLCASSPSPSSSYEQYFGPGTRLTVT.

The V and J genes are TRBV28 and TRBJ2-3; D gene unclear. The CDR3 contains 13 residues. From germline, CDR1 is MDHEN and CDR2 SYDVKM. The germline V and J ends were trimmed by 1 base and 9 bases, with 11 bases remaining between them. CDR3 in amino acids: CASSLSHGSTQYF. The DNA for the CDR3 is TGTGCCAGCAGTTTATCTCACGGATCGACGCAGTATTTT.

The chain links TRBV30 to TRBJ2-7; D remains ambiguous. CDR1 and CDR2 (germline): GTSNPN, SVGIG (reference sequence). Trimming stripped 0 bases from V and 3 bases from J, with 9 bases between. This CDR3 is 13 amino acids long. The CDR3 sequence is CAWSVLQFYEQYF. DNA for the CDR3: TGTGCCTGGAGTGTTTTGCAGTTCTACGAGCAGTACTTC.

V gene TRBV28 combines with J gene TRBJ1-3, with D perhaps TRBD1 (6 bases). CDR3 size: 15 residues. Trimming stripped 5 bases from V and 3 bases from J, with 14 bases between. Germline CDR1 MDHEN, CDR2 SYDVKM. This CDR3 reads CASSPVGGGGNTIYF. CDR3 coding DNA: TGTGCCAGCAGTCCCGTAGGAGGGGGTGGAAACACCATATATTTT.

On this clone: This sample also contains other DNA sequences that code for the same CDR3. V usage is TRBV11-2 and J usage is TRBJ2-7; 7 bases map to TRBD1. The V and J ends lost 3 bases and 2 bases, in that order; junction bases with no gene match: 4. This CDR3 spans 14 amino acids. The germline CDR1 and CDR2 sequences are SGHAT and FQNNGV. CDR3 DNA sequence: TGTGCCAGCAGCTTCGGGACAGCGGCCTACGAGCAGTACTTC. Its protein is CASSFGTAAYEQYF. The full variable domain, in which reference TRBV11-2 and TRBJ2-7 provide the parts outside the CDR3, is EAGVAQSPRYKIIEKRQSVAFWCNPISGHATLYWYQQILGQGPKLLIQFQNNGVVDDSQLPKDRFSAERLKGVDSTLKIQPAKLEDSAVYLCASSFGTAAYEQYFGPGTRLTVT.

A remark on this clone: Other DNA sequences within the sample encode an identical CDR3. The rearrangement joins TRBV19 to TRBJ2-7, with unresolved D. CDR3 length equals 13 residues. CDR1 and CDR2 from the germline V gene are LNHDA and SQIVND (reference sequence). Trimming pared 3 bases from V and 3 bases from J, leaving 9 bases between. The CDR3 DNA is TGTGCCAGTAGTATTGGTCGAGACTACGAGCAGTACTTC. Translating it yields CASSIGRDYEQYF.

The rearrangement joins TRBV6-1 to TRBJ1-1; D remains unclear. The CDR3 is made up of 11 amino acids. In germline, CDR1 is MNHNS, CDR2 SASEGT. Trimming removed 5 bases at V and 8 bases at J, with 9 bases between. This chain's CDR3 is CASSHVREAFF. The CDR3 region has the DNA TGTGCCAGCAGTCACGTGCGGGAAGCTTTCTTT.

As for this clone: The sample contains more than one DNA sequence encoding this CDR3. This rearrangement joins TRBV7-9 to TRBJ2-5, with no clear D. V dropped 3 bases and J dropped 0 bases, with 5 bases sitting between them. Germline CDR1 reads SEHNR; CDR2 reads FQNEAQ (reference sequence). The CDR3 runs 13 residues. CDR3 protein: CASSLSNQETQYF. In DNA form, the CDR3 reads TGTGCCAGCAGCTTGTCAAACCAAGAGACCCAGTACTTC.

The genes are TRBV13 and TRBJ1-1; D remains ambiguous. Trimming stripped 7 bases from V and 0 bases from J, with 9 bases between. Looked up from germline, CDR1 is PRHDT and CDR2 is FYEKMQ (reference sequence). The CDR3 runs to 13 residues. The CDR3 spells CASMVGMNTEAFF. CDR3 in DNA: TGTGCCAGCATGGTTGGAATGAACACTGAAGCTTTCTTT.

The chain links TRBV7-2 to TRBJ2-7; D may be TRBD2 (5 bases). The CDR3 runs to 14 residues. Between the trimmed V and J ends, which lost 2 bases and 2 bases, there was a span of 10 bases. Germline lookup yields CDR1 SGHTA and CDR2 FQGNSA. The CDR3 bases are TGTGCCAGCAGCTTAATCGAGGGAACCTACGAGCAGTACTTC. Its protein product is CASSLIEGTYEQYF. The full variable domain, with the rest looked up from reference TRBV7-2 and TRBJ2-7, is GAGVSQSPSNKVTEKGKDVELRCDPISGHTALYWYRQSLGQGLEFLIYFQGNSAPDKSGLPSDRFSAERTGGSVSTLTIQRTQQEDSAVYLCASSLIEGTYEQYFGPGTRLTVT.

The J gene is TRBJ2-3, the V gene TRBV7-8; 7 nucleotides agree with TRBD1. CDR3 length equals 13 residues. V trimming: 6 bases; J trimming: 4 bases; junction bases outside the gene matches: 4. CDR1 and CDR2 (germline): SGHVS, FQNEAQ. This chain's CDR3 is CASSQTGADTQYF. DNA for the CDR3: TGTGCCAGCAGTCAAACAGGGGCAGATACGCAGTATTTT.

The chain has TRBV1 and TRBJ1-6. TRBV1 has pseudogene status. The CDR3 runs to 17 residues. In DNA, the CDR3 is TGCACCAGCGGAGTGGGGATGACCGCCGATCTATATTCACCCCTCCACTTT. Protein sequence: CTSGVGMTADLYSPLHF.

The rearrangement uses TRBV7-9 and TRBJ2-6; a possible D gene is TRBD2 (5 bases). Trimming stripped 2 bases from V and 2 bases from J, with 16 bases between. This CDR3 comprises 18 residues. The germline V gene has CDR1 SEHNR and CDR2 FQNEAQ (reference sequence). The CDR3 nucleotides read TGTGCCAGCAGCTTATCGTACGGAGGTAAAGCTGGGGCCAACGTCCTGACTTTC. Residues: CASSLSYGGKAGANVLTF.

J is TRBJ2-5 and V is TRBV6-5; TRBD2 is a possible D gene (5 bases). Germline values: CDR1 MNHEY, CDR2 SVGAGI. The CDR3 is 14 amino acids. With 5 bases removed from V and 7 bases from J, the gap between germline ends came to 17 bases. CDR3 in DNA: TGTGCCAGCAGTGTCGCGACCGGTGCGGGGACCCAGTACTTC. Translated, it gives CASSVATGAGTQYF.

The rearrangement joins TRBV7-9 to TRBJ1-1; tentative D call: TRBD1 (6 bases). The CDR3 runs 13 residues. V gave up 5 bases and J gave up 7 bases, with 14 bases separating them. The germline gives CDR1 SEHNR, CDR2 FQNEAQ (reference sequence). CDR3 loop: CASSQPTGIEAFF. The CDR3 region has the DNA TGTGCCAGCAGCCAACCGACAGGTATTGAAGCTTTCTTT.

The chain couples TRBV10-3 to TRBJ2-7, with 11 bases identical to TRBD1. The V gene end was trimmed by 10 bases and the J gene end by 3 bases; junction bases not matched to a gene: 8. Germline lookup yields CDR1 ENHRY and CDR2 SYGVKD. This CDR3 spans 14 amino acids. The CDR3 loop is CASRTGGESYEQYF. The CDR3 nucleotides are TGTGCCAGCCGGACAGGGGGCGAAAGCTACGAGCAGTACTTC.

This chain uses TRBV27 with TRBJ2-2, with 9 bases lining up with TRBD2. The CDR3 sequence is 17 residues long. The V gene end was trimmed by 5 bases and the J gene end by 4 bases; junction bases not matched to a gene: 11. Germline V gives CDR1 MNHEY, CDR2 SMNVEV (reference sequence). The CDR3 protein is CASSPSSGDSATGELFF. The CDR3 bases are TGTGCCAGCAGTCCCTCTAGCGGGGATTCGGCCACCGGGGAGCTGTTTTTT.

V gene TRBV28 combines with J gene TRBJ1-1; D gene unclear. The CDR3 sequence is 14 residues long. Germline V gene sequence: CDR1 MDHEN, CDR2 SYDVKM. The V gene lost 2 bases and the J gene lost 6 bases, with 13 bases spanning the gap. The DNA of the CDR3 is TGTGCCAGCAGTTTAAGGACCTGGTGGTCTGAAGCTTTCTTT. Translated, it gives CASSLRTWWSEAFF.